At least ten counts were recorded for the clone carrying this TCR beta chain. TCR beta CDR3 regions were amplified from RNA. HTBI primers were employed in a first-round RT-PCR of the TCR CDR3. TCRdb used MiXCR to reprocess the multiplex PCR reads, holding one entry per CDR3 protein. The sample lists some 600,000 distinct CDR3 sequences, roughly 14% seen once, with 5.5% to 7.5% in the top ten. The J segment lost 6 bases and the V segment lost 4 bases, leaving 9 bases of the junction unmatched. The CDR3 loop spans 14 amino acids. CDR1 is SGHAT, CDR2 FQNNGV, per germline. Exclusion of patients followed from uncontrolled infection, other autoimmune disease, pregnancy or lactation. Every diagnosis used clinical symptoms, serum thyroxine and TRAb, thyroid ultrasound and orbital computed tomography. The source of the sample is a study of T cells in Graves' hyperthyroidism and ophthalmopathy.

The sample comprised blood. The gene calls are TRBV11-2 and TRBJ2-7, with 7 positions matching TRBD1. The sequence was collected from a woman younger than 45 with Graves' hyperthyroidism that later progressed to Graves' ophthalmopathy. CDR3 DNA: TGTGCCAGCAGCTCTATCCGACAGGGTCGCGAGCAGTACTTC. This encodes CASSSIRQGREQYF.